This is a list of T cell receptor beta chains from one sample in a study of T cell responses to AZD1222 COVID-19 vaccine. This table comes from immunoSEQ multiplex PCR, and its TCRdb copy is limited to in-frame clones, with some not included. In the table there are 90,000 to 120,000 clones, about 95% of which are singletons. The sample consisted of peripheral blood, taken on day 0 of AZD1222 vaccination. Every receptor here comes from an adult in good health. Both conserved end residues are part of each CDR3. A D gene is named only where the DNA matches it firmly. The size field is filled for only some rows; it gives once, few, many or a size class.

J gene: TRBJ2-1
V gene: TRBV4-1
CDR3 length: 20
clone size: -
D gene: TRBD2
CDR3 protein: CASSLWTRRDSVSSYNEQFF
CDR3 DNA: TGCGCCAGCAGCCTATGGACTAGGAGGGATAGCGTGAGCTCCTACAATGAGCAGTTCTTC

J gene: TRBJ2-7
V gene: TRBV18
CDR3 length: 13
clone size: few
D gene: -
CDR3 protein: CASSPFVGYEQYF
CDR3 DNA: TGTGCCAGCTCACCATTCGTCGGCTACGAGCAGTACTTC

J gene: TRBJ2-5
V gene: TRBV5-1
CDR3 length: 11
clone size: -
D gene: -
CDR3 protein: CASSSPSAQYF
CDR3 DNA: TGCGCCAGCAGCTCCCCTTCGGCCCAGTACTTC

J gene: TRBJ1-4
V gene: TRBV9
CDR3 length: 15
clone size: -
D gene: TRBD1
CDR3 protein: CASSVGGTGNEKLFF
CDR3 DNA: TGTGCCAGCAGCGTAGGGGGGACAGGGAATGAAAAACTGTTTTTT

J gene: TRBJ1-1
V gene: TRBV7-9
CDR3 length: 12
clone size: -
D gene: -
CDR3 protein: CASSLSGPEAFF
CDR3 DNA: TGTGCCAGCAGCTTAAGCGGTCCTGAAGCTTTCTTT

J gene: TRBJ2-1
V gene: TRBV6-5
CDR3 length: 15
clone size: once
D gene: TRBD2
CDR3 protein: CASGTSGNWDNEQFF
CDR3 DNA: TGTGCCAGCGGGACTAGCGGGAATTGGGACAATGAGCAGTTCTTC

J gene: TRBJ1-3
V gene: TRBV7-6
CDR3 length: 16
clone size: -
D gene: TRBD1
CDR3 protein: CASSSGNRGSGNTIYF
CDR3 DNA: TGTGCCAGCAGCTCAGGCAACAGGGGTTCTGGAAACACCATATATTTT

J gene: TRBJ1-5
V gene: TRBV7-8
CDR3 length: 17
clone size: -
D gene: -
CDR3 protein: CASSLALRRDKFQPQHF
CDR3 DNA: TGTGCCAGCAGCTTAGCCCTTAGGCGGGACAAGTTTCAGCCCCAGCATTTT

J gene: TRBJ2-7
V gene: TRBV19
CDR3 length: 13
clone size: -
D gene: -
CDR3 protein: CASSHGEAYEQYF
CDR3 DNA: TGTGCCAGTAGTCACGGGGAAGCCTACGAGCAGTACTTC

J gene: TRBJ2-1
V gene: TRBV5-3
CDR3 length: 17
clone size: -
D gene: TRBD2
CDR3 protein: CARSLGRTSGGRGEQFF
CDR3 DNA: TGTGCCAGAAGCTTGGGCAGGACTAGCGGGGGGCGTGGGGAGCAGTTCTTC

J gene: TRBJ1-1
V gene: TRBV20-1
CDR3 length: 9
clone size: -
D gene: -
CDR3 protein: CSPDVEAFF
CDR3 DNA: TGCAGCCCTGACGTTGAAGCTTTCTTT

J gene: TRBJ2-5
V gene: TRBV6-5
CDR3 length: 14
clone size: -
D gene: -
CDR3 protein: CASRRGRTQETQYF
CDR3 DNA: TGTGCCAGCAGAAGGGGACGGACCCAAGAGACCCAGTACTTC

J gene: TRBJ1-4
V gene: TRBV28
CDR3 length: 12
clone size: -
D gene: -
CDR3 protein: CASISGEEKLFF
CDR3 DNA: TGTGCCAGCATCTCGGGGGAGGAAAAACTGTTTTTT

J gene: TRBJ2-1
V gene: TRBV30
CDR3 length: 14
clone size: -
D gene: TRBD1
CDR3 protein: CASGRGGLRHEQFF
CDR3 DNA: TGTGCCTCGGGACGAGGGGGCCTAAGGCATGAGCAGTTCTTC

J gene: TRBJ2-2
V gene: TRBV19
CDR3 length: 15
clone size: -
D gene: -
CDR3 protein: CASLNRQGITGELFF
CDR3 DNA: TGTGCCAGTCTTAACAGGCAGGGGATCACCGGGGAGCTGTTTTTT

J gene: TRBJ1-5
V gene: TRBV19
CDR3 length: 14
clone size: -
D gene: -
CDR3 protein: CASSIGTIGQPQHF
CDR3 DNA: TGTGCCAGTAGTATAGGTACGATCGGGCAGCCCCAGCATTTT

J gene: TRBJ1-3
V gene: TRBV5-4
CDR3 length: 15
clone size: -
D gene: -
CDR3 protein: CASSLQTFSGNTIYF
CDR3 DNA: TGTGCCAGCAGCTTACAAACTTTCTCTGGAAACACCATATATTTT